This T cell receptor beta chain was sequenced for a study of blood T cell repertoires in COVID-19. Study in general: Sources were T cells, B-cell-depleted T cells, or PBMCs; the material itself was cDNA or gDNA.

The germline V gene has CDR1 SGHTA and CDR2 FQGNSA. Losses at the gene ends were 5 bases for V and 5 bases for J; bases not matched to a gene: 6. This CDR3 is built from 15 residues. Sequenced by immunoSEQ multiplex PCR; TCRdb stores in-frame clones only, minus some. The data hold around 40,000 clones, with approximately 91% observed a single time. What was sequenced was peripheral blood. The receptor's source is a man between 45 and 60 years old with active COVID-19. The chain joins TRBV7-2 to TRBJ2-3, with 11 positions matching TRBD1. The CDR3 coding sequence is TGTGCCAGCAGCGCCGGGACAGGGGGAATAGATACGCAGTATTTT. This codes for CASSAGTGGIDTQYF.